A single sample gave rise to the 13 T cell receptor beta chains below, sequenced in a study. TCRdb ran MiXCR on the 5' RACE reads and lists one entry per CDR3 protein. The sample carries roughly 54,000 distinct CDR3 sequences, 15% to 20% recorded once. Material: naive CD4+ T cells sorted from blood. Subset in this sample: naive CD4+ T cells, CD4+CD45RA+CD25-. These receptors were collected from a female donor with breast cancer.

This clonotype was detected only a few times. Its ends do not fully match the called genes, so a read error is possible. The V gene is TRBV9, the J gene TRBJ2-1; D perhaps matches TRBD2 (6 bases). This CDR3 has 16 amino acids. Germline CDR1 and CDR2: SGDLS and YYNGEE. The CDR3 loop is CASSPNRDFYYNEQFF. The CDR3 region has the DNA TGTGCTAGCAGCCCCAACCGGGACTTTTATTACAATGAGCAGTTCTTC.

This clonotype was counted ten times or more. The chain recombines TRBV20-1 with TRBJ1-5, with TRBD1 matching 8 bases. V trimming: 6 bases; J trimming: 3 bases; junction bases outside the gene matches: 7. CDR1 is DFQATT, CDR2 SNEGSKA, per germline (reference sequence). The CDR3 sequence is 14 residues long. The CDR3 nucleotides read TGCAGTGCCCTATTGGACAGGGACAATCAGCCCCAGCATTTT. Translation: CSALLDRDNQPQHF.

In nucleotides, the CDR3 is TGTGCCAGCACCCTAAGGGGCAGGAGGTGGACCGGGGAGCTGTTTTTT. The encoded protein is CASTLRGRRWTGELFF. The genes are TRBV12-3 or TRBV12-4 and TRBJ2-2; D may correspond to TRBD1 or TRBD2 (5 bases each). There are 16 residues in the CDR3. The V end was cut by 7 bases, the J end by 5 bases, with 20 bases between.

The CDR3, as DNA: TGTGCCAGCAGCGTAGACAGGTTTAATTCACCCCTCCACTTT. Translated: CASSVDRFNSPLHF. V is TRBV7-2 and J is TRBJ1-6; possibly TRBD1 for D (6 bases). V was cut by 5 bases and J by 6 bases, with 11 bases left in between. CDR3 size: 14 residues. Germline V CDR1 and CDR2: SGHTA, FQGNSA.

In its sample, this clonotype was seen a few times. The V call is TRBV12-3 or TRBV12-4, the J call TRBJ2-3; D not certain. The CDR3 consists of 11 residues. V shed 6 bases and J shed 3 bases, with 4 bases lying between them. This CDR3 is CASRRTDTQYF. The CDR3 DNA is TGTGCCAGCAGGCGGACAGATACGCAGTATTTT.

This clonotype was counted only a few times. The chain recombines TRBV6-2 or TRBV6-3 with TRBJ1-2; tentatively, D is TRBD1 (6 bases). The CDR3 consists of 13 residues. Trimming shortened V by 5 bases and J by 7 bases, and 14 bases separated the two germline ends. Germline V gene data show CDR1 as MNHEY and CDR2 as SVGEGT. CDR3 coding DNA: TGTGCCAGCAGTCAAACAGGGTTCTCTGGCTACACCTTC. Translating it yields CASSQTGFSGYTF.

The rearrangement uses TRBV7-3 and TRBJ1-1; D call uncertain. Looked up from germline, CDR1 is SGHTA and CDR2 is FQGTGA. V was clipped by 3 bases and J by 10 bases, with 12 bases between them. The CDR3 spans 12 residues. The CDR3 DNA reads as TGTGCCAGCAGCTTTTCACTCGGTCCAGCTTTCTTT. Residues: CASSFSLGPAFF.

This clonotype was found many times. The J gene is TRBJ1-2, the V gene TRBV7-9; maybe TRBD1 (6 bases). Trimming took off 1 base at V and 4 bases at J, with 13 bases between the two ends. This CDR3 has 15 amino acids. The germline CDR1 and CDR2 sequences are SEHNR and FQNEAQ (reference sequence). The chain's CDR3 is CASSLERQALYGYTF. CDR3 in DNA: TGTGCCAGCAGCTTAGAGAGACAGGCCCTCTATGGCTACACCTTC.

This clonotype has just a few counts. The chain uses TRBV30 and TRBJ1-2; no firm D call. Germline CDR1 and CDR2: GTSNPN and SVGIG (reference sequence). With 2 bases removed from V and 8 bases from J, the gap between germline ends came to 15 bases. The CDR3 has 13 residues. CDR3 in amino acids: CAWSQSEDVGYTF. The CDR3 DNA follows: TGTGCCTGGAGTCAGTCGGAGGACGTGGGCTACACCTTC.

Only a few counts were recorded for this clonotype. The rearrangement joins TRBV28 to TRBJ2-1; D remains unclear. Germline loops: CDR1 MDHEN, CDR2 SYDVKM. Trimming stripped 3 bases from V and 7 bases from J, with 4 bases between. The CDR3 is 11 residues long. Here the CDR3 reads CASSFTNEQFF. The CDR3 nucleotides read TGTGCCAGCAGTTTTACTAATGAGCAGTTCTTC. Looking up the rest from reference TRBV28 and TRBJ2-1 gives the full variable domain: DVKVTQSSRYLVKRTGEKVFLECVQDMDHENMFWYRQDPGLGLRLIYFSYDVKMKEKGDIPEGYSVSREKKERFSLILESASTNQTSMYLCASSFTNEQFFGPGTRLTVL.

The chain links TRBV20-1 to TRBJ2-1; the D gene is possibly TRBD2 (5 bases). The germline V gene encodes CDR1 DFQATT and CDR2 SNEGSKA (reference sequence). The CDR3 totals 14 residues. The V and J ends lost 6 bases and 10 bases respectively, with 22 bases between them. This CDR3 reads CSAIPILGSWEQFF. CDR3 sequence (DNA): TGCAGTGCCATCCCGATACTGGGGAGCTGGGAGCAGTTCTTC.

The genes are TRBV10-2 and TRBJ1-1, with D hard to call. Trimming left V 6 bases short and J 5 bases short, with 7 bases between. In germline, CDR1 is WSHSY, CDR2 SAAADI. This CDR3 has 11 amino acids. The CDR3 reads CASRTRTEAFF. DNA of the CDR3: TGCGCCAGCAGGACCCGAACTGAAGCTTTCTTT.

This clonotype was seen ten or more times. The chain links TRBV11-1 to TRBJ2-3; D might be TRBD2 (5 bases). Germline V gene lookup returns CDR1 SGHAT and CDR2 FQDESV (reference sequence). CDR3 length: 15 amino acids. Between the trimmed V and J ends, which lost 3 bases and 0 bases, there was a span of 10 bases. The CDR3 DNA sequence: TGTGCCAGCAGCTTTTCTAGCCCAAGCACAGATACGCAGTATTTT. Translation: CASSFSSPSTDTQYF.